This T cell receptor (beta chain) was sequenced in a study of identical twins. Germline lookup yields CDR1 SGHKS and CDR2 YYEKEE (reference sequence). This CDR3 comprises 11 residues. V lost 4 bases and J 1 base, leaving 2 bases between the germline ends. This clonotype has a count of ten or more. TCRdb reprocessed the 5' RACE reads with MiXCR, giving one entry per CDR3 protein. The sample records 240,000 or so distinct CDR3 sequences, about 10% being singletons. The clonotype comes from a man between 45 and 60 years old in good health. The V call is TRBV5-5, the J call TRBJ1-2; D is unresolved. The sequenced material came from memory T cells sorted from blood. CDR3 protein: CASSHNYGYTF. CDR3 nucleotides: TGTGCCAGCAGCCATAACTATGGCTACACCTTC.